These 23 T cell receptor beta chains came from one sample sequenced in a study of blood T cell repertoires in COVID-19 (dated by TCRdb to 2019 to 2021). The library was made by the immunoSEQ multiplex PCR assay. The source is immuneACCESS, and TCRdb retained only in-frame sequences with V and J called. Part of the clones is not carried over; for the studies checked, unresolved V genes explain less than half of this, and the remainder is unexplained. This sample is represented by some 52,000 clones; about 88% of them were singletons. Of the sample, less than 20% is held by the ten largest clones. Sequencing was performed on peripheral blood. These receptors came from a human donor with active COVID-19. The donor label of this sample is uncertain.

The sample holds one count of this clone. The chain combines TRBV7-2 with TRBJ2-1; 10 nucleotides align to TRBD2. The junction had 11 bases not matched to a gene; V was cut back by 5 bases and J by 7 bases. Germline V gene lookup returns CDR1 SGHTA and CDR2 FQGNSA. CDR3 size: 16 residues. In DNA form, the CDR3 reads TGTGCCAGCAGCCTCTATGCTAGCGGGGGCATGAATGAGCAGTTCTTC. It specifies CASSLYASGGMNEQFF. The variable domain in full, with the rest retrieved from reference TRBV7-2 and TRBJ2-1, is GAGVSQSPSNKVTEKGKDVELRCDPISGHTALYWYRQSLGQGLEFLIYFQGNSAPDKSGLPSDRFSAERTGGSVSTLTIQRTQQEDSAVYLCASSLYASGGMNEQFFGPGTRLTVL.

The rearrangement uses TRBV9 and TRBJ1-3, with 9 nucleotides matching TRBD1. The germline CDR1 and CDR2 sequences are SGDLS and YYNGEE. J was trimmed by 2 bases and V by 3 bases; bases with no gene match: 6. The CDR3 is 16 amino acids. CDR3 sequence: CASSAATGGTGNTIYF. The DNA of the CDR3 is TGTGCCAGCAGCGCAGCTACAGGGGGCACTGGAAACACCATATATTTT.

CDR3 DNA: TGTGCCAGCAGCCTCCGGGACAGGGTAATCGACTATGGCTACACCTTC. Encoded protein: CASSLRDRVIDYGYTF. The chain couples TRBV21-1 to TRBJ1-2; the table's TRBD1 call for D was not verified on the DNA. TRBV21-1 constitutes a pseudogene. The CDR3 sequence is 16 residues long.

This clone has just one count. This chain connects TRBV19 to TRBJ1-5, with D possibly being TRBD1 (6 bases). The length of the CDR3 is 15 residues. V was pared by 8 bases and J by 0 bases, with 14 bases between. The germline CDR1 and CDR2 sequences are LNHDA and SQIVND (reference sequence). The chain's CDR3 is CASAGQLYSNQPQHF. The CDR3 DNA reads as TGTGCCAGTGCTGGACAGCTTTATAGCAATCAGCCCCAGCATTTT. Variable domain in full (rest from reference TRBV19 and TRBJ1-5): DGGITQSPKYLFRKEGQNVTLSCEQNLNHDAMYWYRQDPGQGLRLIYYSQIVNDFQKGDIAEGYSVSREKKESFPLTVTSAQKNPTAFYLCASAGQLYSNQPQHFGDGTRLSIL.

The rearrangement joins TRBV6-1 to TRBJ2-3; D might be TRBD2 (5 bases). The CDR3 consists of 15 residues. In germline, CDR1 is MNHNS, CDR2 SASEGT. V lost 1 base, J lost 0 bases, and 8 bases lay in between. DNA of the CDR3: TGTGCCAGCAGTGAAGGTGGGAGTAGCACAGATACGCAGTATTTT. As protein: CASSEGGSSTDTQYF.

CDR3 amino acids: CASSLGLLYEQYF. CDR3 sequence (DNA): TGTGCCAGCAGCCTGGGACTTCTTTACGAGCAGTACTTC. The chain employs TRBV7-2 and TRBJ2-7, with a weak D call TRBD2 (6 bases). This CDR3 has 13 residues. V gave up 5 bases and J gave up 4 bases, with 12 bases separating them. CDR1 SGHTA and CDR2 FQGNSA come from the germline V gene.

V and J are TRBV11-2 and TRBJ2-7, with 11 nucleotides matching TRBD2. Looked up from germline, CDR1 is SGHAT and CDR2 is FQNNGV. With V trimmed by 5 bases and J by 2 bases, 5 bases remained unmatched. The CDR3 consists of 15 residues. CDR3 sequence: CASSITSGGPYEQYF. CDR3 nucleotides: TGTGCCAGCAGCATCACTAGCGGGGGTCCCTACGAGCAGTACTTC.

The CDR3 region has the DNA TGTGCCAGCGCCCGCGGGACTTCCCCCTACAATGAGCAGTTCTTC. Translation gives CASARGTSPYNEQFF. The chain carries TRBV6-5 and TRBJ2-1; D is possibly TRBD2 (6 bases). In germline, CDR1 is MNHEY, CDR2 SVGAGI. V gave up 8 bases and J gave up 2 bases, with 16 bases separating them. CDR3 size: 15 residues.

This clone was detected only once. V gene TRBV6-6 combines with J gene TRBJ1-3; 8 bases agree with TRBD1. Germline CDR1 MNHNY, CDR2 SVGAGI (reference sequence). J lost 7 bases, V lost 1 base, and 6 bases had no gene match. This CDR3 is built from 15 residues. The CDR3 coding sequence is TGTGCCAGCAGTTACTATGGACAGGGTGGGAACACCATATATTTT. Amino acids: CASSYYGQGGNTIYF.

The chain joins TRBV7-2 to TRBJ2-2; 7 bases map to TRBD1. Germline trimming cut 10 bases from V and 0 bases from J; bases unmatched to any gene: 2. The germline gives CDR1 SGHTA, CDR2 FQGNSA. The CDR3 runs to 13 residues. The CDR3 DNA reads as TGTGCCATCGGGACAGCGAACACCGGGGAGCTGTTTTTT. Translated: CAIGTANTGELFF.

The chain is built from TRBV19 and TRBJ1-2; 9 bases line up with TRBD1. Unmatched junction bases numbered 7, after V lost 1 base and J lost 4 bases. In germline, CDR1 is LNHDA, CDR2 SQIVND (reference sequence). This CDR3 is built from 16 residues. The CDR3 here is CASSIGQGVLSYGYTF. The CDR3 DNA reads TGTGCCAGTAGTATAGGACAGGGGGTACTAAGCTATGGCTACACCTTC.

V gene TRBV7-2 combines with J gene TRBJ2-7; 13 positions match TRBD2. This CDR3 contains 16 residues. In germline, CDR1 is SGHTA, CDR2 FQGNSA. The trim removed 5 bases at V and 0 bases at J, leaving 4 bases unmatched. CDR3 residues: CASSEGLAGSSYEQYF. The CDR3 nucleotides read TGTGCCAGCAGCGAGGGACTAGCGGGGAGCTCCTACGAGCAGTACTTC.

This chain links TRBV19 with TRBJ1-2; TRBD1 matches 7 bases. The CDR3 is made up of 12 amino acids. CDR1 and CDR2 (germline): LNHDA, SQIVND (reference sequence). Germline trimming cut 1 base from V and 9 bases from J; bases unmatched to any gene: 2. DNA for the CDR3: TGTGCCAGTAGTATAGGGGGACAGAGCTACACCTTC. It translates to CASSIGGQSYTF.

This clone showed up just a few times. V is TRBV19 and J is TRBJ2-5, with 13 bases identical to TRBD2. Per the germline V gene, CDR1 is LNHDA and CDR2 is SQIVND (reference sequence). After removal of 5 bases from V and 2 bases from J, the junction contained 8 bases not matched to a gene. CDR3 length: 17 residues. CDR3 nucleotides: TGTGCCAGTAGTGACCCTGGACTAGCGGGGGATCAAGAGACCCAGTACTTC. Its protein product is CASSDPGLAGDQETQYF.

This chain links TRBV19 with TRBJ1-1; 10 bases line up with TRBD1. Germline assignment: CDR1 LNHDA and CDR2 SQIVND (reference sequence). V lost 3 bases and J lost 5; bases outside the gene matches: 6. The CDR3 sequence is 15 residues long. CDR3 loop: CASSIPRTGGTEAFF. CDR3 coding DNA: TGTGCCAGTAGTATCCCTCGGACAGGGGGAACTGAAGCTTTCTTT.

The V gene is TRBV10-3, the J gene TRBJ2-5, with TRBD2 matching 9 bases. The CDR3 spans 15 residues. The V segment lost 5 bases and the J segment 6 bases; nucleotides outside the gene matches: 10. Per the germline V gene, CDR1 is ENHRY and CDR2 is SYGVKD. The CDR3 loop reads CAISPVSGGRQTQYF. The CDR3 bases are TGTGCCATCAGTCCAGTAAGCGGGGGGAGGCAGACCCAGTACTTC.

This clone is a singleton in its sample. V is TRBV2 and J is TRBJ1-4, with D perhaps matching TRBD1 (5 bases). Between the trimmed V and J ends, which lost 3 bases and 2 bases, there was a span of 13 bases. Germline assignment: CDR1 SNHLY and CDR2 FYNNEI. The CDR3 is made up of 16 amino acids. The CDR3 loop is CASSEKGGETNEKLFF. The CDR3 nucleotides read TGTGCCAGCAGTGAGAAGGGAGGGGAGACTAATGAAAAACTGTTTTTT.

The CDR3 DNA is TGTGCCAGCAGTTCTAGCGGGGGATCCTACGAGCAGTACTTC. Its protein product is CASSSSGGSYEQYF. The gene calls are TRBV6-6 and TRBJ2-7, with TRBD2 matching over 10 bases. The CDR3 extends over 14 amino acids. With V trimmed by 4 bases and J by 1 base, 1 base remained unmatched. CDR1 MNHNY and CDR2 SVGAGI come from the germline V gene (reference sequence).

The V and J genes are TRBV9 and TRBJ1-2; 7 nucleotides agree with TRBD1. This CDR3 is built from 14 residues. V trimming: 0 bases; J trimming: 8 bases; junction bases outside the gene matches: 7. Per germline, CDR1 SGDLS and CDR2 YYNGEE. The CDR3 coding sequence is TGTGCCAGCAGCGTAGTTGAGACAGGGACCGGCTACACCTTC. Amino acids: CASSVVETGTGYTF.

V usage is TRBV3-1 (or the pseudogene TRBV3-2) and J usage is TRBJ1-2; D ambiguous. Germline-derived CDR1 and CDR2 are LGHDT and YNNKEL (reference sequence). The CDR3 is 15 residues long. V was clipped by 0 bases and J by 1 base, with 9 bases between them. Here the CDR3 reads CASSQEQLINYGYTF. In DNA, the CDR3 is TGTGCCAGCAGCCAAGAACAGCTAATTAACTATGGCTACACCTTC.

V usage is TRBV11-2 and J usage is TRBJ1-2; possible D gene TRBD1, 5 bases. V was pared by 6 bases and J by 8 bases, with 22 bases between. CDR1 and CDR2 (germline): SGHAT, FQNNGV. This CDR3 comprises 15 residues. CDR3 amino acids: CASSTNPGDPGGYTF. The DNA of the CDR3 is TGTGCCAGCAGTACCAACCCGGGGGATCCGGGGGGCTACACCTTC. Based on the CDR3 plus reference TRBV11-2 and TRBJ1-2, the full variable domain is EAGVAQSPRYKIIEKRQSVAFWCNPISGHATLYWYQQILGQGPKLLIQFQNNGVVDDSQLPKDRFSAERLKGVDSTLKIQPAKLEDSAVYLCASSTNPGDPGGYTFGSGTRLTVV.

The V call is TRBV19, the J call TRBJ1-2; D is unclear. Trimming removed 5 bases from V and 1 base from J, with 14 bases in between. Germline assignment: CDR1 LNHDA and CDR2 SQIVND (reference sequence). This CDR3 has 15 amino acids. The CDR3 protein is CASSEYLRLNYGYTF. The CDR3 nucleotides are TGTGCCAGTAGTGAATATCTCAGGCTTAACTATGGCTACACCTTC.

This chain uses TRBV2 with TRBJ2-1; D unclear. Germline CDR1 and CDR2: SNHLY and FYNNEI. The CDR3 extends over 12 amino acids. Trimming cost V 6 bases and J 5 bases, with 8 bases left between them. CDR3 sequence reads: CASSFIDNEQFF. The CDR3 bases are TGTGCCAGCAGCTTTATAGACAATGAGCAGTTCTTC.